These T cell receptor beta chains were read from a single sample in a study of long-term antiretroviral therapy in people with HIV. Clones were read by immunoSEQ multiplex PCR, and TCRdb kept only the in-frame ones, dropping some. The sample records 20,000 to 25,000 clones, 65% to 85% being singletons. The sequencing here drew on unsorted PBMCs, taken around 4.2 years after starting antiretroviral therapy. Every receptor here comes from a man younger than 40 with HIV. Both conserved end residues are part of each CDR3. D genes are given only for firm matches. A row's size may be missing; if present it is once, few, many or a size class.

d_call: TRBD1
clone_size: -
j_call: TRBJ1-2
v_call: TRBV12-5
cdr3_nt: TGTGCTAGTGGTCCCACAGGACAGGGGTATGGCTACACCTTC
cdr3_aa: CASGPTGQGYGYTF

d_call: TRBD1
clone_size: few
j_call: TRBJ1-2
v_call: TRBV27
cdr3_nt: TGTGCCAGCAGGCAGGACAGGGGTGTTCAGGATGGCTACACCTTC
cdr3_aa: CASRQDRGVQDGYTF

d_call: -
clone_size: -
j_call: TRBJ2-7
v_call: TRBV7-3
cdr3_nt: TGTGCCAGCAGCTACTCAGGGATGGGCTACGAGCAGTACTTC
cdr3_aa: CASSYSGMGYEQYF

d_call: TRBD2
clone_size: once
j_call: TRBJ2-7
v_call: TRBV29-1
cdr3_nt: TGCAGCGTCCTATCCGGGACTAGCCTCTACGAGCAGTACTTC
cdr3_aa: CSVLSGTSLYEQYF

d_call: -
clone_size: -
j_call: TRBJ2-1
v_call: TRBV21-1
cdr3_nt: TGTGCCAGCAGCAAAGGGGCGGGTAGCGGGGGATTGGGCTCCTACAATGAGCAGTTCTTC
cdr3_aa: CASSKGAGSGGLGSYNEQFF

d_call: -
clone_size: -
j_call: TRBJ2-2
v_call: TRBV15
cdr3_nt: TGTGCCACCAGCAGAGATAAAGGGATCTCCGGGGAGCTGTTTTTT
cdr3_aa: CATSRDKGISGELFF

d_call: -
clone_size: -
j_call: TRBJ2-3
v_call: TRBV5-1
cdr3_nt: TGCGCCAGCAGCTTGCGGACTACCCGGGAGCCAGATACGCAGTATTTT
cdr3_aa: CASSLRTTREPDTQYF

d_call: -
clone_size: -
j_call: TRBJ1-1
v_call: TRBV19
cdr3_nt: TGTGCCAGTAAAAGACGGGGAGGGACTGAAGCTTTCTTT
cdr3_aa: CASKRRGGTEAFF

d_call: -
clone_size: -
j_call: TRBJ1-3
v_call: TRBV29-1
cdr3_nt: TGCAGCGGGGGGGACATCGACTTTGCTGGAAACACCATATATTTT
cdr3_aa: CSGGDIDFAGNTIYF

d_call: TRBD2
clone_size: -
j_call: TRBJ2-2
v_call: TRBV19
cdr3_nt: TGTGCCAGTAGTGTTCCGGGACTAGCTTTTGCCGGGGAGCTGTTTTTT
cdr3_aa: CASSVPGLAFAGELFF

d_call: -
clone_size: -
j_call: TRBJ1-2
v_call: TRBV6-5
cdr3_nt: TGTGCCAGCAGGGGCGAAGGTGGGGGCTACACCTTC
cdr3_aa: CASRGEGGGYTF

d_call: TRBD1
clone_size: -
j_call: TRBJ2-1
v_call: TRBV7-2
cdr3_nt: TGTGCCAGCAGCTTATGGCAGGGGGCGGAAAATGAGCAGTTCTTC
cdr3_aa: CASSLWQGAENEQFF

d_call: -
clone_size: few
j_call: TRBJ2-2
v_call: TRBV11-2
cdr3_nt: TGTGCCAGCAGCTTAGTCGAGAGGCCCGGGGAGCTGTTTTTT
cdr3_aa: CASSLVERPGELFF

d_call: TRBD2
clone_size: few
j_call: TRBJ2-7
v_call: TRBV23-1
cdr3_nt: TGCGCCAGCAGTCACCCACTGGCTAGCGGGAGTCTGATGTTC
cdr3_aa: CASSHPLASGSLMF

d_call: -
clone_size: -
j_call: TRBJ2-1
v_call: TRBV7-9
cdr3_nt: TGTGCCAGCAGCTTAACGTCCGCCAATGAGCAGTTCTTC
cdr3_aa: CASSLTSANEQFF

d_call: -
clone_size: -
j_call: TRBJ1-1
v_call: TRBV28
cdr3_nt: TGTGCCAGCAGTTTACCACAGGGAGGCAACACTGAAGCTTTCTTT
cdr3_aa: CASSLPQGGNTEAFF